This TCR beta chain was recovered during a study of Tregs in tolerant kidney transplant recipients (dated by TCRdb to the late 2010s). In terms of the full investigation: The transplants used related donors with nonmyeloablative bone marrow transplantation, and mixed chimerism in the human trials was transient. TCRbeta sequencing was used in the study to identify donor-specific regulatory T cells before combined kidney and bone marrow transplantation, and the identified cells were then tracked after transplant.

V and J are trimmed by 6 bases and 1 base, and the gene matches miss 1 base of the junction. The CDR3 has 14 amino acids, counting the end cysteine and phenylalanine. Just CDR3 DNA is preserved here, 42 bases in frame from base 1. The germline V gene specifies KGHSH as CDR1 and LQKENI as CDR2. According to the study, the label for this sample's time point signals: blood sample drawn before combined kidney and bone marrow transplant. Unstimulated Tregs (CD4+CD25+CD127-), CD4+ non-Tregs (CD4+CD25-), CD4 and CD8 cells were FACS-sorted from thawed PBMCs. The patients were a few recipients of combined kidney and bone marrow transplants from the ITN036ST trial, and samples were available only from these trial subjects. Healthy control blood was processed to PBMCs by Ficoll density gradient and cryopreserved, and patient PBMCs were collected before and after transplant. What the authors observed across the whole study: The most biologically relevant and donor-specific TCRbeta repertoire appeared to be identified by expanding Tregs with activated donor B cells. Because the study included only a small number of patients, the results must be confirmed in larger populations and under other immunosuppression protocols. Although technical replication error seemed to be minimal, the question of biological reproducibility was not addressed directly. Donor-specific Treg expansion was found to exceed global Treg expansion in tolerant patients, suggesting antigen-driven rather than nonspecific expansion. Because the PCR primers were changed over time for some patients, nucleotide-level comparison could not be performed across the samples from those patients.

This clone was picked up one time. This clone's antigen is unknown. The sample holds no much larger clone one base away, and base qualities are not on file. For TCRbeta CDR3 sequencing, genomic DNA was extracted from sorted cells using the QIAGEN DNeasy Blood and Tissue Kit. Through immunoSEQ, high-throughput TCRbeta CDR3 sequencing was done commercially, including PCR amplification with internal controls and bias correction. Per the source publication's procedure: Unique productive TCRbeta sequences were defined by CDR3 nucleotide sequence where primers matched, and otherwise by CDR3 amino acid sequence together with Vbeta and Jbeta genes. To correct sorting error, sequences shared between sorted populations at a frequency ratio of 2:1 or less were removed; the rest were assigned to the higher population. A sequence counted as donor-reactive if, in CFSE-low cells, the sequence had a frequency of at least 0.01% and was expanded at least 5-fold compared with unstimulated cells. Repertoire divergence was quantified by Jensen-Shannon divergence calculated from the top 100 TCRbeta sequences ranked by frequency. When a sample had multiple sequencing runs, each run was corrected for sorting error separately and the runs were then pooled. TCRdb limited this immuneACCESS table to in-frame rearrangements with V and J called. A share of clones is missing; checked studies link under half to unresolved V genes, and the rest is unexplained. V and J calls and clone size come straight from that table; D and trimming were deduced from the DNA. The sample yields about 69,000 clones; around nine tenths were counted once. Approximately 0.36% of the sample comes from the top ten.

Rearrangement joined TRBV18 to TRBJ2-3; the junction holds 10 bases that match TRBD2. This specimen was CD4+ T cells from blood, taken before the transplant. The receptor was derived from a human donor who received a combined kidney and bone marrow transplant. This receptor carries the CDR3 CASSGTSGTDTQYF. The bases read TGTGCCAGCTCGGGGACTAGCGGCACAGATACGCAGTATTTT.